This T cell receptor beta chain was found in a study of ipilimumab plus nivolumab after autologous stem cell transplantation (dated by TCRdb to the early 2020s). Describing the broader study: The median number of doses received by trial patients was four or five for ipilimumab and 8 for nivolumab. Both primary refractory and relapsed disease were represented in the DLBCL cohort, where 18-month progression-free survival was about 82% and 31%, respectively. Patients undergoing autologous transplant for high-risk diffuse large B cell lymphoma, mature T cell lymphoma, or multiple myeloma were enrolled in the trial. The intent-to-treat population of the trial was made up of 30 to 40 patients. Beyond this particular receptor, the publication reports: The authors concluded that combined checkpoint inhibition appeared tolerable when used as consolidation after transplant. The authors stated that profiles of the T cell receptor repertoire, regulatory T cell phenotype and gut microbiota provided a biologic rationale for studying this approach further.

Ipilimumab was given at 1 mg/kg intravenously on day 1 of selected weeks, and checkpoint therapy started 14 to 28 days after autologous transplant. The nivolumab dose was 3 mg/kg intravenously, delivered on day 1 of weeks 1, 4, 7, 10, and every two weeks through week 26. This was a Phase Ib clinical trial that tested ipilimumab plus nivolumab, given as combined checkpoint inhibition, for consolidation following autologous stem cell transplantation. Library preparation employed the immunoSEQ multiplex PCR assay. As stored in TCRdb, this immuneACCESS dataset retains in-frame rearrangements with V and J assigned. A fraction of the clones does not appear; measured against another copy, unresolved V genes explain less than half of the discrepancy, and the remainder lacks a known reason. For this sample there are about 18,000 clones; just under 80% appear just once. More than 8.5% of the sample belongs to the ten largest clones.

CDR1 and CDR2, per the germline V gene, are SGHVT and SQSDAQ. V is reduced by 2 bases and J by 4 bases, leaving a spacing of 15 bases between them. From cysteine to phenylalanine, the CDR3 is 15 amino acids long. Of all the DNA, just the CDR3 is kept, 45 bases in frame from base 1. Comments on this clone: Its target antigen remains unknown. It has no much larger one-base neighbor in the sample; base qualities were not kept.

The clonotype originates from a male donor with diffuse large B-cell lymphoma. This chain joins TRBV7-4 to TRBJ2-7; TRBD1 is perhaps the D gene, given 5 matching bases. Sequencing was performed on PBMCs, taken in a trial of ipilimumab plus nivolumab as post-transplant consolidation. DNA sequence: TGTGCCAGCAGCTTAAAAGGCAGGGCAAGGTACGAGCAGTACTTC. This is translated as CASSLKGRARYEQYF.